The rows below give T cell receptor beta chains drawn from one sample of a study of blood T cell repertoires in COVID-19. Profiled with immunoSEQ multiplex PCR; TCRdb holds only in-frame clones, not every one. Counted here are some 64,000 clones, roughly 73% occurring once; the ten biggest clones make up roughly 6.3%. The sequenced material came from peripheral blood. These receptors all stem from a woman in her fifties or sixties with acute or convalescent COVID-19. CDR3s include the opening cysteine and the closing phenylalanine or tryptophan. D genes are given only for firm matches. Clone size appears in some rows only: once, few, many, or a class for an expanded clone.

TRBV4-1,TRBD1,TRBJ2-3,.,TGCGCCAGCAGCCAAGAGTGGGACAGGGTCACAGATACGCAGTATTTT,CASSQEWDRVTDTQYF
TRBV6-5,.,TRBJ1-1,once,TGTGCCAGCAGGAGCACTGAAGCTTTCTTT,CASRSTEAFF
TRBV10-1,.,TRBJ1-6,.,TGCGCCAGCAGTGACCCGAATTCACCCCTCCACTTT,CASSDPNSPLHF
TRBV3-1/TRBV3-2,.,TRBJ2-6,.,TGTGCCAGCAGCCGAGCGGCAGCTGGGGCCAACGTCCTGACTTTC,CASSRAAAGANVLTF
TRBV19,.,TRBJ1-1,few,TGTGCCAGTAGCTCGGGGTGGGCTGAAGCTTTCTTT,CASSSGWAEAFF
TRBV7-2,.,TRBJ2-2,.,TGTGCCAGCAGCTTCGGGGTTTTGACCGGGGAGCTGTTTTTT,CASSFGVLTGELFF
TRBV9,.,TRBJ1-2,many,TGTGCCAGCAGCGTAGGTGGGCAGTCTAACTATGGCTACACCTTC,CASSVGGQSNYGYTF
TRBV7-9,.,TRBJ2-3,.,TGTGCCAGCACCCTTGAAACAGGCACAGATACGCAGTATTTT,CASTLETGTDTQYF
TRBV9,TRBD1,TRBJ2-3,.,TGTGCCAGCAGCGGACAGGGAGATACGCAGTATTTT,CASSGQGDTQYF
TRBV7-9,.,TRBJ1-1,.,TGTGCCAGCAGCTCTTCCCGGACAGCCGCGAACACTGAAGCTTTCTTT,CASSSSRTAANTEAFF
TRBV4-1,.,TRBJ2-5,.,TGCGCCAGCAGCCAAGATTACGGGGTGGTGACCCAGTACTTC,CASSQDYGVVTQYF
TRBV5-8,.,TRBJ2-2,many,TGTGCCAGCGGGGCGACGGGTCATGTTGCCGGGGAGCTGTTTTTT,CASGATGHVAGELFF
TRBV3-1/TRBV3-2,TRBD1,TRBJ2-3,.,TGTGCCAGCAGCCAAGGGAGGACAGGTAACACAGATACGCAGTATTTT,CASSQGRTGNTDTQYF
TRBV5-4,TRBD2,TRBJ2-3,.,TGTGCCAGCAGCAACGTAGCGGGGGGGAGCACAGATACGCAGTATTTT,CASSNVAGGSTDTQYF
TRBV7-3,.,TRBJ2-6,.,TGTGCCAGCAGCTTACGCGGGGGCAGGGGGCTTGGGGCCAACGTCCTGACTTTC,CASSLRGGRGLGANVLTF
TRBV5-6,TRBD1,TRBJ1-2,.,TGTGCCAGCAGCACTACAGGGGGCGGTCACTATGGCTACACCTTC,CASSTTGGGHYGYTF
TRBV6-1,TRBD2,TRBJ2-5,.,TGTGCCAGCAGTGCTGGGAAAGGCGGGGGAGCACAAGAGACCCAGTACTTC,CASSAGKGGGAQETQYF
TRBV2,.,TRBJ2-7,.,TGTGCCAGCAGTGAAGCGCACAGGGCCGACGAGCAGTACTTC,CASSEAHRADEQYF
TRBV7-9,.,TRBJ2-1,many,TGTGCCACTACCGGGACACCTTCCTACAATGAGCAGTTCTTC,CATTGTPSYNEQFF
TRBV2,TRBD2,TRBJ2-5,.,TGTGCCAGCACGGATGGGCTAGCGGGAGAGACCCAGTACTTC,CASTDGLAGETQYF